Here is one T cell receptor (beta chain) with its context. This sample was included in a study of beta chain features in type 1 diabetes. Study as a whole: Cell yields, age and gender were similar between patients and healthy donors.

The entirety of the isolated RNA underwent reverse transcription, so expressed TCRB transcripts were sequenced. Produced via immunoSEQ multiplex PCR; TCRdb's table is partial and in-frame only. The table has 350,000 to 400,000 clones, around 15% seen once. The sequencing sample was made of naive CD4+ T cells from blood. This receptor was identified in a woman younger than 35 in good health.

CDR3 region: CASSLNGGTEAFF. The CDR3 nucleotides are TGTGCCAGCAGTTTAAACGGAGGCACTGAAGCTTTCTTT. The rearrangement joins TRBV28 to TRBJ1-1, with D uncertain. Germline lookup yields CDR1 MDHEN and CDR2 SYDVKM. This CDR3 region has 13 residues. Between the trimmed V and J ends, which lost 2 bases and 4 bases, there was a span of 8 bases. The variable domain in full, completed from reference TRBV28 and TRBJ1-1, reads DVKVTQSSRYLVKRTGEKVFLECVQDMDHENMFWYRQDPGLGLRLIYFSYDVKMKEKGDIPEGYSVSREKKERFSLILESASTNQTSMYLCASSLNGGTEAFFGQGTRLTVV.